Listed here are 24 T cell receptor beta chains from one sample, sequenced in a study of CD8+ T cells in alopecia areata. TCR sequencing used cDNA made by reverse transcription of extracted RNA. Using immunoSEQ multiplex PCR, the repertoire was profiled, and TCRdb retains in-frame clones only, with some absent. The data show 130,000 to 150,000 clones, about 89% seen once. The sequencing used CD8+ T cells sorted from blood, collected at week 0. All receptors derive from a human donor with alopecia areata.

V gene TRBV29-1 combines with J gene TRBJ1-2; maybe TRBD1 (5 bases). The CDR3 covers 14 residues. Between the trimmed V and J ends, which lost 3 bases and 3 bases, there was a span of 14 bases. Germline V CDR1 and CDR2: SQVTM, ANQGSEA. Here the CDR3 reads CSVDSVRGDYGYTF. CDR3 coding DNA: TGCAGCGTTGATTCGGTCAGAGGGGACTATGGCTACACCTTC.

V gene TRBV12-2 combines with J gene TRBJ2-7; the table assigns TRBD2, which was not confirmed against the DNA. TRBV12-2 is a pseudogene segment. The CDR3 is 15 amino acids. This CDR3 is CASRHTGLAPNEQYF. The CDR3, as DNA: TGTGCAAGTCGTCATACGGGCCTAGCTCCCAACGAGCAGTACTTC.

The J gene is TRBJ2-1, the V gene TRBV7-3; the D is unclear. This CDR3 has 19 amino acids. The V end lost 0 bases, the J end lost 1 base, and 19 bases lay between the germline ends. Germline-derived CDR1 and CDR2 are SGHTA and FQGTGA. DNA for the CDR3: TGTGCCAGCAGCTTAACCTCGCCCAATTATGTAAAATCCTACAATGAGCAGTTCTTC. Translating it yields CASSLTSPNYVKSYNEQFF.

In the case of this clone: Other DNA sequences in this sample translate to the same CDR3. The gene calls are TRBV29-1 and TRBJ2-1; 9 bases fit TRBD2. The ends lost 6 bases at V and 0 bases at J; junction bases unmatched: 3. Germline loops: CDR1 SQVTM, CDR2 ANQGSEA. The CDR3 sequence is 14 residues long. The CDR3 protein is CSVELAGSYNEQFF. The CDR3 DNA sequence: TGCAGCGTAGAACTAGCGGGCTCCTACAATGAGCAGTTCTTC.

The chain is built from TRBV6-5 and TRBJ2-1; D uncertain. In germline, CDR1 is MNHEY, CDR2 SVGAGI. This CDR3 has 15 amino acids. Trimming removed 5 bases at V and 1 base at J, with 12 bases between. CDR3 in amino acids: CASSPQWASYNEQFF. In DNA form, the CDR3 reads TGTGCCAGCAGTCCCCAGTGGGCGTCCTACAATGAGCAGTTCTTC.

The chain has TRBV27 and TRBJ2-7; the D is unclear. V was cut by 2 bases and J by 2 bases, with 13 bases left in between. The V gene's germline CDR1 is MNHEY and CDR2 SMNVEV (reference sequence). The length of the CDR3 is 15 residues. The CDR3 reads CASSLSGLEPYEQYF. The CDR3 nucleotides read TGTGCCAGCAGTTTAAGTGGGTTAGAGCCCTACGAGCAGTACTTC.

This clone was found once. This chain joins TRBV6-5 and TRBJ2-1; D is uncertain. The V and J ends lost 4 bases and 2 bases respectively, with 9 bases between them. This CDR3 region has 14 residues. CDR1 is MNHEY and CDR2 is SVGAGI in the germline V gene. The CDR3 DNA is TGTGCCAGCAGTTCAAGTTGGCCCTACAATGAGCAGTTCTTC. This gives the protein CASSSSWPYNEQFF.

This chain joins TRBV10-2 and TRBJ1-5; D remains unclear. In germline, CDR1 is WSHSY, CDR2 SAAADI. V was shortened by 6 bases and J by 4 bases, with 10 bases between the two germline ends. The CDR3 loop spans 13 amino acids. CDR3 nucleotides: TGCGCCAGCAGCGACGGCGCAAATCAGCCCCAGCATTTT. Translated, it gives CASSDGANQPQHF.

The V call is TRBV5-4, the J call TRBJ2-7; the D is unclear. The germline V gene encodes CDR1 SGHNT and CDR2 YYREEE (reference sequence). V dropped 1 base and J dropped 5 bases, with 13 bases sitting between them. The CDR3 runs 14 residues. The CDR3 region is CASSLFPPVNEQYF. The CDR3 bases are TGTGCCAGCAGCTTGTTTCCGCCAGTGAACGAGCAGTACTTC.

CDR3 in DNA: TGTGCCTGGAGTGTACTCAGGGGGCCCACTCAAGAGACCCAGTACTTC. It codes for CAWSVLRGPTQETQYF. V and J are TRBV30 and TRBJ2-5; 8 bases map to TRBD1. The germline V gene has CDR1 GTSNPN and CDR2 SVGIG (reference sequence). The CDR3 has 16 residues. The V gene end was trimmed by 0 bases and the J gene end by 2 bases; junction bases not matched to a gene: 8.

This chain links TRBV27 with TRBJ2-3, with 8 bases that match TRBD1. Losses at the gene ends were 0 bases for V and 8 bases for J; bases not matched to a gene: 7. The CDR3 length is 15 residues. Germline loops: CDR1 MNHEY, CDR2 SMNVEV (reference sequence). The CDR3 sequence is CASSLSPQDRATQYF. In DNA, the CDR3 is TGTGCCAGCAGTTTATCCCCACAGGACAGGGCTACGCAGTATTTT.

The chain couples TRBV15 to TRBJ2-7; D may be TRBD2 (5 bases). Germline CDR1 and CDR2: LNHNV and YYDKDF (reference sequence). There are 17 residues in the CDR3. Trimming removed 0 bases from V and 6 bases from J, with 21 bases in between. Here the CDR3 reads CATSREPGAEESVEQYF. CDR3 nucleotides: TGTGCCACCAGCAGAGAGCCGGGCGCGGAGGAGAGTGTCGAGCAGTACTTC.

The chain's CDR3 is CASSPRVALEAGQPQHF. CDR3 nucleotides: TGTGCCAGTAGTCCTCGGGTAGCGCTTGAGGCGGGCCAGCCCCAGCATTTT. The gene calls are TRBV19 and TRBJ1-5; D gene ambiguous. Germline loops: CDR1 LNHDA, CDR2 SQIVND (reference sequence). The CDR3 sequence is 17 residues long. The germline V and J ends were trimmed by 5 bases and 7 bases, with 24 bases remaining between them.

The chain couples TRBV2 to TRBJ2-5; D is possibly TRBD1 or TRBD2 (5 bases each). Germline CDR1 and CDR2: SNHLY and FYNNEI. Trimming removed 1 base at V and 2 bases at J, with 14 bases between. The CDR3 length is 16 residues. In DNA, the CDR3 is TGTGCCAGCAGTGAAGGAGGGACGACAGATCAAGAGACCCAGTACTTC. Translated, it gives CASSEGGTTDQETQYF. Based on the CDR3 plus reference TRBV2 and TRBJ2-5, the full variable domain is EPEVTQTPSHQVTQMGQEVILRCVPISNHLYFYWYRQILGQKVEFLVSFYNNEISEKSEIFDDQFSVERPDGSNFTLKIRSTKLEDSAMYFCASSEGGTTDQETQYFGPGTRLLVL.

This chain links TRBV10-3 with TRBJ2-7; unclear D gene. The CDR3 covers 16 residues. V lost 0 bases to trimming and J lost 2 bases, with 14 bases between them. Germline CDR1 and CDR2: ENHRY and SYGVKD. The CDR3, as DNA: TGTGCCATCAGTGAGTCTGTCAGGATTTGGACCTACGAGCAGTACTTC. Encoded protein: CAISESVRIWTYEQYF.

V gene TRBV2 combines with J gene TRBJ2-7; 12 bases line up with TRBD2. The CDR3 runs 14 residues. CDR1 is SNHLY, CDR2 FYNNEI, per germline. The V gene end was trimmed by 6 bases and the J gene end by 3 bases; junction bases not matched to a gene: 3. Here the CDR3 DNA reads TGTGCCAGCAGACCTAGCGGGGGGGGCTACGAGCAGTACTTC. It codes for CASRPSGGGYEQYF.

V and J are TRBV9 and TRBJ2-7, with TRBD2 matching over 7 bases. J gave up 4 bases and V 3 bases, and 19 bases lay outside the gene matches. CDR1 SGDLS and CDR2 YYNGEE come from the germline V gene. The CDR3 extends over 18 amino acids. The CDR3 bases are TGTGCCAGCAGCGCCGAAGGGACGAGCGGGGCTGTGGGTTACGAGCAGTACTTC. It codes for CASSAEGTSGAVGYEQYF.

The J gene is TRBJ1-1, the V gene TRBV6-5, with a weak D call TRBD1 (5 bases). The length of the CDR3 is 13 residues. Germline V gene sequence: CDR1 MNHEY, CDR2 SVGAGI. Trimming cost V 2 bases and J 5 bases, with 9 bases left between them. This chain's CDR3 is CASSYDGGTEAFF. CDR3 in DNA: TGTGCCAGCAGTTACGACGGGGGTACTGAAGCTTTCTTT.

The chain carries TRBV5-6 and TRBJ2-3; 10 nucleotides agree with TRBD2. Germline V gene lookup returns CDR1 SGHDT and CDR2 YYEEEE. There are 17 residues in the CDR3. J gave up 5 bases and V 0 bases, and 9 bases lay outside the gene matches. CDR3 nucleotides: TGTGCCAGCAGCTTGGATTGGACTAGCGGCGGAATAGATACGCAGTATTTT. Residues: CASSLDWTSGGIDTQYF.

The CDR3: CAWSLGPTNTEAFF. The CDR3 nucleotides are TGTGCCTGGAGTCTCGGTCCCACAAACACTGAAGCTTTCTTT. The chain combines TRBV30 with TRBJ1-1; D ambiguous. Germline V lookup: CDR1 GTSNPN, CDR2 SVGIG (reference sequence). V dropped 2 bases and J dropped 2 bases, with 12 bases sitting between them. This CDR3 contains 14 residues.

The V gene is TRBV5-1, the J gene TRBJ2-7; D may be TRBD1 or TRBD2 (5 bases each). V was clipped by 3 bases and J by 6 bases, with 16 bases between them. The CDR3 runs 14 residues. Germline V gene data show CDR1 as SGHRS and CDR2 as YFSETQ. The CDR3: CASSSTEVEVEQYF. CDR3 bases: TGCGCCAGCAGCTCGACAGAGGTGGAGGTCGAGCAGTACTTC.

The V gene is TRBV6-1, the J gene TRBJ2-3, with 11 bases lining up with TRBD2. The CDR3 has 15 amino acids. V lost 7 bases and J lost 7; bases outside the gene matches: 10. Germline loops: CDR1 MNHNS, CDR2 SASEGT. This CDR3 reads CASIRIAGGRNTQYF. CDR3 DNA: TGTGCCAGCATTAGAATAGCGGGGGGGCGAAATACGCAGTATTTT.

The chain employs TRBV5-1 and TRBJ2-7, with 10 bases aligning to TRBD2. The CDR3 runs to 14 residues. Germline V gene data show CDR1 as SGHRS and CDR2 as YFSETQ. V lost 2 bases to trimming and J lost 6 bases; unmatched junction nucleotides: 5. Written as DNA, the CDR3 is TGCGCCAGCAGCTTCGGAGCGGGGGGGCCCGAGCAGTACTTC. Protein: CASSFGAGGPEQYF.

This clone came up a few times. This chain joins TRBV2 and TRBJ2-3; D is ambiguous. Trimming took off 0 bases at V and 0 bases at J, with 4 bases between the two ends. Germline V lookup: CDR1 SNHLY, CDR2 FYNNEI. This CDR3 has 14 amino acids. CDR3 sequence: CASSEAGSTDTQYF. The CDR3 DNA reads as TGTGCCAGCAGTGAAGCGGGTAGCACAGATACGCAGTATTTT.